The 19 T cell receptor beta chains given below trace back to one sample, sequenced in a study of breast tumors, draining lymph nodes, adjacent tissues. The lymph nodes were axillary draining lymph nodes from breast cancer patients. From the multiplex PCR reads, TCRdb called clonotypes with MiXCR, one entry per CDR3 protein. The repertoire consists of around 190,000 distinct CDR3 sequences, with 33% occurring once and the leading ten covering approximately 4.3%. The sequencing input was axillary lymph node tissue. The receptor set was obtained from a female donor with breast cancer. Some clones in this sample may be carry-over from other donors' samples.

The chain recombines TRBV7-2 with TRBJ1-3; 10 bases map to TRBD1. This CDR3 has 17 amino acids. Germline CDR1 and CDR2: SGHTA and FQGNSA. Trimming took 5 bases from V and 2 from J; bases not matched to a gene: 9. CDR3 loop: CASSLLRQGAAGNTIYF. DNA for the CDR3: TGTGCCAGCAGCCTCCTTAGACAGGGGGCAGCTGGAAACACCATATATTTT.

This clonotype was picked up many times. The chain recombines TRBV7-9 with TRBJ2-1, with D unclear. Per the germline V gene, CDR1 is SEHNR and CDR2 is FQNEAQ (reference sequence). The CDR3 runs to 13 residues. Trimming cost V 3 bases and J 8 bases, with 11 bases left between them. CDR3 amino acids: CASSFPDIDEQFF. CDR3 nucleotide sequence: TGTGCCAGCAGCTTTCCCGATATCGATGAGCAGTTCTTC. Drawing the rest from reference TRBV7-9 and TRBJ2-1, the complete variable domain is DTGVSQNPRHKITKRGQNVTFRCDPISEHNRLYWYRQTLGQGPEFLTYFQNEAQLEKSRLLSDRFSAERPKGSFSTLEIQRTEQGDSAMYLCASSFPDIDEQFFGPGTRLTVL.

This clonotype was counted many times. The chain uses TRBV7-6 and TRBJ1-5; 10 nucleotides align to TRBD1. The CDR3 has 15 amino acids. Trimming at V came to 3 bases and at J to 6 bases, leaving 5 bases not matched to a gene. Germline-derived CDR1 and CDR2 are SGHVS and FNYEAQ. The CDR3 here is CASSFGDRGGQPQHF. The DNA for the CDR3 is TGTGCCAGCAGCTTTGGGGACAGGGGTGGTCAGCCCCAGCATTTT.

The chain is built from TRBV12-3 or TRBV12-4 and TRBJ1-6; D may be TRBD1 (5 bases). The CDR3 consists of 14 residues. Trimming removed 3 bases from V and 6 bases from J, with 9 bases in between. Written as DNA, the CDR3 is TGTGCCAGCAGTTTGGAGGGGACTAATTCACCCCTCCACTTT. Translating it yields CASSLEGTNSPLHF.

This clonotype was seen a handful of times. The V call is TRBV18, the J call TRBJ2-1; D might be TRBD1 or TRBD2, each matching 6 bases. Germline assignment: CDR1 KGHSH and CDR2 LQKENI. This CDR3 comprises 15 residues. Trimming pared 1 base from V and 9 bases from J, leaving 16 bases between. The CDR3 bases are TGTGCCAGCTCACCACTGGAACAGGGACTTCTTGAGCAGTTCTTC. Its translation: CASSPLEQGLLEQFF.

The genes are TRBV7-2 and TRBJ1-4; TRBD1 matches 9 bases. This CDR3 is built from 15 residues. Germline V gene data show CDR1 as SGHTA and CDR2 as FQGNSA. The J segment lost 7 bases and the V segment lost 5 bases, leaving 8 bases of the junction unmatched. This CDR3 is CASSTYRGPSEKLFF. DNA for the CDR3: TGTGCCAGCAGCACCTACAGGGGGCCGAGTGAAAAACTGTTTTTT.

This clonotype was seen ten or more times. The rearrangement uses TRBV7-3 and TRBJ2-3; unclear D gene. Germline-derived CDR1 and CDR2 are SGHTA and FQGTGA. The CDR3 covers 13 residues. Trimming pared 0 bases from V and 4 bases from J, leaving 5 bases between. Here the CDR3 reads CASSLTLADTQYF. The CDR3 DNA sequence: TGTGCCAGCAGCTTAACCCTAGCAGATACGCAGTATTTT.

Turning to this clonotype: A much larger clone differs by one base, so this may be a read error. The chain has TRBV5-5 and TRBJ2-6; D call uncertain. Germline-derived CDR1 and CDR2 are SGHKS and YYEKEE (reference sequence). The CDR3 totals 14 residues. CDR3 region: CASRPASAANVLTF. The CDR3 bases are TGTGCCTCAAGACCCGCTTCTGCGGCCAACGTCCTGACTTTC.

This clonotype has only one observation. V gene TRBV29-1 combines with J gene TRBJ2-7; D is perhaps TRBD2 (6 bases). The CDR3 is 13 residues long. Germline CDR1 is SQVTM and CDR2 is ANQGSEA. V was trimmed by 6 bases and J by 6 bases, leaving 18 bases between them. In DNA form, the CDR3 reads TGCAGCGTAACGGCCAGGGTCGGGAGCGAGCAGTACTTC. This translates into CSVTARVGSEQYF.

In the case of this clonotype: This sequence may be a read error, since a much larger clone differs from it by one base. The chain uses TRBV6-2 or TRBV6-3 and TRBJ2-2; D is perhaps TRBD1 (6 bases). V lost 7 bases to trimming and J lost 6 bases, with 12 bases between them. Germline V CDR1 and CDR2: MNHEY, SVGEGT. The CDR3 totals 13 residues. In DNA, the CDR3 is TGTGCCAGCACTAACAGGGCCCCCGGGGAGCTGTTTTTT. Residues: CASTNRAPGELFF.

As to this clonotype: Given a much more abundant clone one base away, this may be a read error. The V gene is TRBV9, the J gene TRBJ1-2, with TRBD1 matching over 10 bases. The length of the CDR3 is 16 residues. Germline CDR1 is SGDLS and CDR2 is YYNGEE. This CDR3 reads CASSARDRGPNYSYTF. DNA of the CDR3: TGTGCCAGCAGCGCCCGGGACAGGGGCCCTAACTATAGCTACACCTTC.

This clonotype was counted ten times or more. The chain has TRBV19 and TRBJ2-7; weak D call: TRBD2 (6 bases). The germline V and J ends were trimmed by 5 bases and 3 bases, with 14 bases remaining between them. Germline values: CDR1 LNHDA, CDR2 SQIVND (reference sequence). The CDR3 covers 14 residues. Written as DNA, the CDR3 is TGTGCCAGTAGTCCCTGGGGAGGAAGCTACGAGCAGTACTTC. This codes for CASSPWGGSYEQYF.

This clonotype was recorded only once. V usage is TRBV5-1 and J usage is TRBJ2-2; 10 bases fit TRBD1. J was trimmed by 9 bases and V by 4 bases; bases with no gene match: 3. Germline CDR1 SGHRS, CDR2 YFSETQ. The CDR3 is 13 residues long. In DNA form, the CDR3 reads TGCGCCAGCAGCGACAGGGGGCCGCGGGAGCTGTTTTTT. Protein sequence: CASSDRGPRELFF. The full variable domain, rest sourced from reference TRBV5-1 and TRBJ2-2, is KAGVTQTPRYLIKTRGQQVTLSCSPISGHRSVSWYQQTPGQGLQFLFEYFSETQRNKGNFPGRFSGRQFSNSRSEMNVSTLELGDSALYLCASSDRGPRELFFGEGSRLTVL.

The sample holds many counts of this clonotype. The chain is built from TRBV12-5 and TRBJ2-7; 7 bases fit TRBD1. From germline, CDR1 is LGHNT and CDR2 FRNRAP. V shed 0 bases, J shed 4 bases, and the junction held 6 bases outside the gene matches. This CDR3 is 15 amino acids long. CDR3 protein: CASGLVRTGGYEQYF. For the CDR3, the DNA is TGTGCTAGTGGTTTGGTAAGGACAGGCGGATACGAGCAGTACTTC. Full variable domain (rest looked up from reference TRBV12-5 and TRBJ2-7): DARVTQTPRHKVTEMGQEVTMRCQPILGHNTVFWYRQTMMQGLELLAYFRNRAPLDDSGMPKDRFSAEMPDATLATLKIQPSEPRDSAVYFCASGLVRTGGYEQYFGPGTRLTVT.

Notes on this clonotype: A clone one base away is much larger, so this may be a read error. This chain uses TRBV9 with TRBJ2-5, with a weak D call TRBD1 (7 bases). The CDR3 is 14 residues long. The germline V gene has CDR1 SGDLS and CDR2 YYNGEE. DNA for the CDR3: TGTGCCAGCAGCGTAGGGGGCAGGGGGGAGACCCAGTCCTTC. Protein product: CASSVGGRGETQSF.

This clonotype has ten or more counts. V gene TRBV5-4 combines with J gene TRBJ1-2; perhaps TRBD1 as D (6 bases). V was shortened by 1 base and J by 10 bases, with 14 bases between the two germline ends. CDR3 length equals 13 residues. Germline CDR1 is SGHNT and CDR2 is YYREEE (reference sequence). The CDR3 loop reads CASSLTGPGFYTF. DNA of the CDR3: TGTGCCAGCAGCTTGACAGGGCCGGGGTTCTACACCTTC.

This clonotype appeared many times. J is TRBJ2-1 and V is TRBV7-9; unclear D gene. The CDR3 is 14 amino acids. Germline V CDR1 and CDR2: SEHNR, FQNEAQ (reference sequence). V was cut by 5 bases and J by 3 bases, with 11 bases left in between. CDR3 in amino acids: CASSRVVDYNEQFF. The CDR3 DNA reads as TGTGCCAGCAGCCGCGTGGTAGACTACAATGAGCAGTTCTTC.

The sample holds many counts of this clonotype. This chain connects TRBV7-9 to TRBJ2-1; TRBD2 agrees at 7 bases. This CDR3 has 20 amino acids. Trimming cost V 1 base and J 4 bases; bases outside gene matches: 19. CDR1 is SEHNR and CDR2 is FQNEAQ in the germline V gene (reference sequence). The CDR3 spells CASSLGRAAAGPLGYNEQFF. In DNA form, the CDR3 reads TGTGCCAGCAGCTTAGGCAGGGCGGCAGCGGGACCCTTAGGGTACAATGAGCAGTTCTTC. Full variable domain (missing parts from reference TRBV7-9 and TRBJ2-1): DTGVSQNPRHKITKRGQNVTFRCDPISEHNRLYWYRQTLGQGPEFLTYFQNEAQLEKSRLLSDRFSAERPKGSFSTLEIQRTEQGDSAMYLCASSLGRAAAGPLGYNEQFFGPGTRLTVL.

The table lists this clonotype with many counts. Germline is not matched at one junction end, which may reflect a read error. This chain joins TRBV29-1 and TRBJ1-3; TRBD1 agrees at 9 bases. Germline V lookup: CDR1 SQVTM, CDR2 ANQGSEA. This CDR3 region has 12 residues. This chain's CDR3 is CSVEGGRTGAIF. The CDR3 DNA sequence: TGCAGCGTTGAAGGGGGGAGGACAGGGGCGATTTTT. Full variable domain (remainder filled in from reference TRBV29-1 and TRBJ1-3): SAVISQKPSRDICQRGTSLTIQCQVDSQVTMMFWYRQQPGQSLTLIATANQGSEATYESGFVIDKFPISRPNLTFSTLTVSNMSPEDSSIYLCSVEGGRTGAIFGEGSWLTVV.